Below, 32 T cell receptor beta chains from the same sample are listed, as sequenced in a study of molecular identifiers for immune sequencing clone quantification (dated by TCRdb to the late 2010s). The library relied on PCR. The sample was run on an Illumina HiSeq 4000. TCRdb reanalyzed the raw reads on its own, using fastp at Q25 for trimming and MiXCR for clone calling, and kept in-frame beta chains. Rows are unified per CDR3 protein, each entry keeping the most common DNA and genes. In this sample the table shows approximately 550,000 distinct CDR3 sequences, 20% to 25% of which occur a single time. Clones ranked in the top ten supply roughly 0.81% of the sample. Sequenced input: naive CD8+ T cells from blood, with Jurkat cell RNA spiked in. The cell subset or site label, as the study defines it: FACS-sorted CD8+CD4-CCR7+CD45RA+ naive T cells. These receptors all stem from a human donor in good health. Some libraries in this study had Jurkat cell RNA spiked in.

V and J are TRBV20-1 and TRBJ1-1; a weak D match, TRBD1 (6 bases). This CDR3 region has 17 residues. V was clipped by 7 bases and J by 4 bases, with 28 bases between them. Germline CDR1 reads DFQATT; CDR2 reads SNEGSKA (reference sequence). CDR3 sequence: CSVRGTGTPREFTEAFF. CDR3 bases: TGCAGTGTTAGGGGGACCGGGACTCCCCGAGAGTTCACTGAAGCTTTCTTT.

This clonotype has a handful of counts. The chain has TRBV7-9 and TRBJ1-1; 8 bases are a match to TRBD1. The V segment lost 4 bases and the J segment 8 bases; nucleotides outside the gene matches: 6. The CDR3 is 13 amino acids. The germline V gene encodes CDR1 SEHNR and CDR2 FQNEAQ (reference sequence). The CDR3 DNA follows: TGTGCCAGCAGCTACGCAGGGGGCTACGAAGCTTTCTTT. Translation gives CASSYAGGYEAFF.

This clonotype was observed many times. The chain carries TRBV28 and TRBJ2-2; D remains unclear. This CDR3 contains 13 residues. Germline CDR1 is MDHEN and CDR2 is SYDVKM. Trimming left V 4 bases short and J 5 bases short, with 8 bases between. CDR3 sequence (DNA): TGTGCCAGCAGTTCAGATAGTACCGGGGAGCTGTTTTTT. Its protein is CASSSDSTGELFF.

Remarks on this clonotype: A read error is possible here, since a much larger clone lies one base away. The CDR3 bases are TGCAGTAGAGTGGTTGGCCCGAGCTCCTACGAGCAGTACTTC. This translates into CSRVVGPSSYEQYF. The chain is built from TRBV20-1 and TRBJ2-7, with D unclear. CDR3 size: 14 residues. Trimming took 8 bases from V and 0 from J, leaving 17 bases between them. Germline CDR1 is DFQATT and CDR2 is SNEGSKA (reference sequence).

This clonotype has a handful of counts. This chain links TRBV19 with TRBJ2-4; TRBD2 is a possible D gene (5 bases). CDR1 is LNHDA and CDR2 is SQIVND in the germline V gene (reference sequence). With 6 bases removed from V and 6 bases from J, the gap between germline ends came to 18 bases. This CDR3 is built from 15 residues. In nucleotides, the CDR3 is TGTGCCAGTAGGGCCGGGAACCCAGCCGGAAACATTCAGTACTTC. Translating it yields CASRAGNPAGNIQYF. The entire variable domain, with the rest obtained from reference TRBV19 and TRBJ2-4, is as follows: DGGITQSPKYLFRKEGQNVTLSCEQNLNHDAMYWYRQDPGQGLRLIYYSQIVNDFQKGDIAEGYSVSREKKESFPLTVTSAQKNPTAFYLCASRAGNPAGNIQYFGAGTRLSVL.

The table lists this clonotype with many counts. The gene calls are TRBV6-2 or TRBV6-3 and TRBJ2-4; TRBD2 matches 13 bases. Germline lookup yields CDR1 MNHEY and CDR2 SVGEGT. V gave up 6 bases and J gave up 11 bases; unmatched junction bases: 4. This CDR3 region has 13 residues. The CDR3 bases are TGTGCCAGCAGGTGGACTAGCGGGAGATTTCAGTACTTC. The encoded protein is CASRWTSGRFQYF.

This clonotype was seen at least ten times. J is TRBJ2-5 and V is TRBV7-8; D call uncertain. CDR1 and CDR2 (germline): SGHVS, FQNEAQ. There are 15 residues in the CDR3. Trimming left V 1 base short and J 2 bases short, with 11 bases between. This chain's CDR3 is CASSLGVGRQETQYF. The CDR3 nucleotides read TGTGCCAGCAGCTTAGGGGTAGGACGGCAAGAGACCCAGTACTTC.

This clonotype came up many times. V gene TRBV24-1 combines with J gene TRBJ2-3; 11 nucleotides line up with TRBD2. Trimming took 2 bases from V and 3 from J; bases not matched to a gene: 6. CDR1 and CDR2 from the germline V gene are KGHDR and SFDVKD. CDR3 size: 17 residues. CDR3 DNA sequence: TGTGCCACCAGTGATTCCCATACTAGCGGGGGAACAGATACGCAGTATTTT. This translates into CATSDSHTSGGTDTQYF.

Remarks on this clonotype: One base away lies a much larger clone, so this may be a sequencing read error. V is TRBV5-1 and J is TRBJ1-1; D is perhaps TRBD1 (5 bases). The CDR3 has 18 residues. Germline V gene sequence: CDR1 SGHRS, CDR2 YFSETQ. The CDR3 is CASSSPTGTRTMNTEASF. The CDR3 DNA follows: TGCGCCAGCAGTAGTCCTACAGGTACAAGAACTATGAACACTGAAGCTTCCTTT.

In regard to this clonotype: The junction differs from germline at one of its ends, possibly a read error. The chain uses TRBV28 and TRBJ1-5; D call uncertain. CDR1 and CDR2 (germline): MDHEN, SYDVKM. This CDR3 region has 13 residues. The CDR3 sequence: CAGSQYSNQPQHF. In DNA, the CDR3 is TGTGCCGGCAGTCAATATAGCAATCAGCCCCAGCATTTT.

This clonotype was counted at least ten times. The chain carries TRBV5-1 and TRBJ2-7; D possibly uses TRBD1 or TRBD2 (5 bases each). V lost 2 bases, J lost 0 bases, and 12 bases lay in between. CDR3 length equals 15 residues. Germline V gene data show CDR1 as SGHRS and CDR2 as YFSETQ. CDR3 sequence (DNA): TGCGCCAGCAGCTTTGGGGCAGGGAGCTCCTACGAGCAGTACTTC. Protein product: CASSFGAGSSYEQYF.

To note about this clonotype: A much larger clone differs from this one at a single base, so this may be a read error. J is TRBJ2-3 and V is TRBV7-9; the match to TRBD1 covers 7 bases. The CDR3 sequence is 13 residues long. The germline V gene encodes CDR1 SEHNR and CDR2 FQNEAQ (reference sequence). CDR3: CVSSSRQGNPQYF. The CDR3 coding sequence is TGTGTCAGCAGCTCCCGACAGGGCAATCCGCAGTATTTT.

This clonotype occurred many times. The V gene is TRBV19, the J gene TRBJ2-1; D is possibly TRBD2 (6 bases). The length of the CDR3 is 16 residues. Between the trimmed V and J ends, which lost 0 bases and 12 bases, there was a span of 21 bases. Germline CDR1 and CDR2: LNHDA and SQIVND (reference sequence). The CDR3 region has the DNA TGTGCCAGTAGTATAGACCTCGCTGGGTTGGCAGCGGGGCAGTTCTTC. It specifies CASSIDLAGLAAGQFF.

This clonotype was seen only a few times. The DNA for the CDR3 is TGTGCCAGTAGAAGACGACAGGGATACGAGCAGTACTTC. This gives the protein CASRRRQGYEQYF. The chain employs TRBV19 and TRBJ2-7; TRBD1 aligns across 7 bases. This CDR3 has 13 residues. CDR1 and CDR2 (germline): LNHDA, SQIVND (reference sequence). Unmatched junction bases numbered 6, after V lost 6 bases and J lost 4 bases.

Concerning this clonotype itself: One end of the junction fails to match germline, which may point to a read error. The genes are TRBV2 and TRBJ2-1; the D is unclear. CDR3 length: 13 residues. The germline gives CDR1 SNHLY, CDR2 FYNNEI. The CDR3 sequence: CASETRLYNEQLF. The CDR3 nucleotides are TGTGCCAGCGAGACAAGATTATACAATGAGCAGCTCTTC.

This clonotype was detected many times. The CDR3 nucleotides are TGTGCCAGCAGCGACGTGAGCGGGAGTCTCTACGAGCAGTACTTC. Its protein product is CASSDVSGSLYEQYF. This chain uses TRBV4-2 with TRBJ2-7; 8 bases map to TRBD2. The V and J ends lost 5 bases and 3 bases, in that order; junction bases with no gene match: 9. This CDR3 is 15 amino acids long. Germline V gene sequence: CDR1 LGHNA, CDR2 YNFKEQ.

Comment on this clonotype: A clone one base away is much larger, so this may be a read error. The chain joins TRBV20-1 to TRBJ2-7, with D perhaps matching TRBD2 (5 bases). CDR3 length equals 12 residues. Germline loops: CDR1 DFQATT, CDR2 SNEGSKA (reference sequence). CDR3 region: CSARDFSYERYF. CDR3 nucleotide sequence: TGCAGTGCTAGGGACTTCTCCTACGAGCGGTACTTC.

This clonotype has ten or more counts. This sequence joins TRBV9 and TRBJ1-6; TRBD1 agrees at 7 bases. There are 14 residues in the CDR3. The germline V gene encodes CDR1 SGDLS and CDR2 YYNGEE. The V gene end was trimmed by 3 bases and the J gene end by 7 bases; junction bases not matched to a gene: 4. The CDR3 loop reads CASSAGQANSPLHF. The CDR3 region has the DNA TGTGCCAGCAGCGCCGGACAGGCGAATTCACCCCTCCACTTT.

Concerning this clonotype: A much larger clonotype is one base distant, so this may be a read error. The CDR3 region is CTSSTTGTANQPQHF. CDR3 bases: TGTACCAGCAGTACCACCGGGACAGCCAATCAGCCCCAGCATTTT. V and J are TRBV12-3 or TRBV12-4 and TRBJ1-5; 7 nucleotides line up with TRBD1. There are 15 residues in the CDR3.

As to this clonotype: One end of the junction is discordant with germline, which a read error may explain. The V call is TRBV13, the J call TRBJ2-3; D remains unclear. This CDR3 contains 13 residues. Germline lookup yields CDR1 PRHDT and CDR2 FYEKMQ (reference sequence). The CDR3 is CARSPPMSDTQYF. The CDR3 nucleotides are TGTGCCCGCAGCCCGCCGATGTCAGATACGCAGTATTTT.

The chain combines TRBV5-1 with TRBJ2-7; 8 bases align to TRBD2. Germline V lookup: CDR1 SGHRS, CDR2 YFSETQ. This CDR3 contains 16 residues. Unmatched junction bases numbered 11, after V lost 3 bases and J lost 3 bases. CDR3 region: CASSWGDGLARYEQYF. The CDR3, as DNA: TGCGCCAGCAGCTGGGGGGACGGACTAGCCCGCTACGAGCAGTACTTC.

The gene calls are TRBV25-1 and TRBJ2-1; 8 bases fit TRBD2. The CDR3 contains 17 residues. Germline trimming cut 3 bases from V and 2 bases from J; bases unmatched to any gene: 9. Germline loops: CDR1 MGHDK, CDR2 SYGVNS. The CDR3 nucleotides read TGTGCCAGCAGTGACTGGTCGGCGGGAGGTACCTACAATGAGCAGTTCTTC. As protein: CASSDWSAGGTYNEQFF.

This clonotype came up a few times. The chain is built from TRBV5-4 and TRBJ2-1, with a possible D match to TRBD2 (6 bases). Trimming removed 3 bases at V and 3 bases at J, with 16 bases between. Per germline, CDR1 SGHNT and CDR2 YYREEE (reference sequence). This CDR3 has 16 residues. The CDR3 DNA reads TGTGCCAGCAGCTCGGTGGTCGGGGGAAACTACAATGAGCAGTTCTTC. This gives the protein CASSSVVGGNYNEQFF.

This clonotype was picked up a small number of times. This chain links TRBV6-5 with TRBJ2-1, with 8 bases that match TRBD2. Germline assignment: CDR1 MNHEY and CDR2 SVGAGI. The CDR3 runs to 14 residues. V was clipped by 2 bases and J by 6 bases; unmatched bases: 3. For the CDR3, the DNA is TGTGCCAGCAGTTACGGAACTAGCGGCAATGAGCAGTTCTTC. Translation: CASSYGTSGNEQFF.

This rearrangement joins TRBV4-2 to TRBJ2-3; D is undetermined. This CDR3 contains 15 residues. V lost 7 bases and J 0 bases, leaving 14 bases between the germline ends. In germline, CDR1 is LGHNA, CDR2 YNFKEQ. The CDR3 sequence: CASKTAFPSTDTQYF. CDR3 in DNA: TGTGCCAGCAAAACAGCGTTTCCTAGCACAGATACGCAGTATTTT.

This clonotype was seen more than once but under ten times. The V gene is TRBV12-3 or TRBV12-4, the J gene TRBJ1-6; weak D call: TRBD1 (5 bases). The germline V and J ends were trimmed by 5 bases and 8 bases, with 13 bases remaining between them. The CDR3 consists of 14 residues. Written as DNA, the CDR3 is TGTGCCAGCAGTCCAAGCGGGGGGGATTCACCCCTCCACTTT. Its translation: CASSPSGGDSPLHF.

This clonotype was observed a handful of times. The chain has TRBV20-1 and TRBJ2-1, with a possible D match to TRBD1 (5 bases). Germline loops: CDR1 DFQATT, CDR2 SNEGSKA (reference sequence). CDR3 length: 13 residues. V lost 5 bases, J lost 7 bases, and 15 bases lay in between. The CDR3 spells CSAARQGRNEQFF. Written as DNA, the CDR3 is TGCAGTGCTGCCCGCCAGGGTCGGAATGAGCAGTTCTTC.

This clonotype was counted at least ten times. The chain couples TRBV4-1 to TRBJ1-1, with TRBD1 matching 7 bases. CDR3 length: 14 amino acids. The V gene's germline CDR1 is MGHRA and CDR2 YSYEKL. V lost 0 bases, J lost 3 bases, and 1 base stayed unmatched. As DNA, the CDR3 is TGCGCCAGCAGCCAAGAGACAGGGCACACTGAAGCTTTCTTT. Translation gives CASSQETGHTEAFF.

This clonotype occurred many times. The rearrangement links TRBV12-3 or TRBV12-4 to TRBJ1-5; D gene uncertain. This CDR3 contains 12 residues. V was clipped by 5 bases and J by 6 bases, with 8 bases between them. DNA for the CDR3: TGTGCCAGCAGTCCGGGGAGTCAGCCCCAGCATTTT. It codes for CASSPGSQPQHF.

Notes on this clonotype: It may be a read error: a sequence one base away is much more abundant. The chain has TRBV4-3 and TRBJ1-2; no clear D gene. This CDR3 contains 15 residues. CDR1 is LGHNA, CDR2 YSLEER, per germline. The CDR3 DNA sequence: TGCGCCAGCAGCCAGCTAATCCACCCCCACTATGGCTGCACCTTC. It is translated as CASSQLIHPHYGCTF.

V gene TRBV27 combines with J gene TRBJ1-3; no firm D call. The germline CDR1 and CDR2 sequences are MNHEY and SMNVEV (reference sequence). This CDR3 has 15 residues. V gave up 2 bases and J gave up 0 bases, with 8 bases separating them. The CDR3 reads CASSLGPFSGNTIYF. DNA for the CDR3: TGTGCCAGCAGTTTAGGCCCCTTCTCTGGAAACACCATATATTTT.

This clonotype was counted many times. The chain links TRBV27 to TRBJ2-5, with 9 bases aligning to TRBD1. The CDR3 runs 18 residues. The J segment lost 2 bases and the V segment lost 5 bases, leaving 15 bases of the junction unmatched. Germline assignment: CDR1 MNHEY and CDR2 SMNVEV (reference sequence). The CDR3 DNA reads TGTGCCAGCAGTCCTGGGACAGGGTATCTTTTGAGGCAAGAGACCCAGTACTTC. Amino acid sequence: CASSPGTGYLLRQETQYF.